The 26 T cell receptor beta chains presented below share a single source sample, sequenced in a study of blood T cell repertoires in COVID-19. Libraries were prepared by immunoSEQ multiplex PCR; TCRdb keeps only in-frame clonotypes and omits some of them. The sample contains 300,000 or so clones, 80% to 95% of which appear only once. Sequenced: PBMCs or T cells enriched from blood (not recorded which). These receptors originate from a woman in her 30s who had recovered from COVID-19.

The chain is built from TRBV15 and TRBJ1-5; maybe TRBD1 (5 bases). CDR1 and CDR2 (germline): LNHNV, YYDKDF (reference sequence). The ends were cut back, 4 bases at V and 2 bases at J, with 9 bases in the middle. CDR3 length: 14 residues. The CDR3, as DNA: TGTGCCACCAGCAATTCGGGGGGCAATCAGCCCCAGCATTTT. This gives the protein CATSNSGGNQPQHF.

The chain is built from TRBV10-3 and TRBJ2-2; maybe TRBD2 (6 bases). CDR1 and CDR2 from the germline V gene are ENHRY and SYGVKD. The CDR3 is 14 residues long. V was cut by 3 bases and J by 6 bases, with 11 bases left in between. CDR3 sequence reads: CAISEVGEAGELFF. CDR3 DNA: TGTGCCATCAGTGAAGTTGGGGAGGCCGGGGAGCTGTTTTTT.

This clone has only one observation. V and J are TRBV14 and TRBJ1-2, with D possibly being TRBD1 (6 bases). V was shortened by 1 base and J by 8 bases, with 14 bases between the two germline ends. The CDR3 is 14 residues long. In germline, CDR1 is SGHDN, CDR2 FVKESK. Here the CDR3 reads CASSQGFGGQGYTF. CDR3 DNA: TGTGCCAGCAGCCAAGGTTTCGGGGGGCAAGGCTACACCTTC.

The rearrangement links TRBV19 to TRBJ2-7; D perhaps matches TRBD1 (5 bases). The CDR3 has 13 residues. Germline V gene lookup returns CDR1 LNHDA and CDR2 SQIVND (reference sequence). V lost 6 bases to trimming and J lost 5 bases, with 14 bases between them. CDR3 nucleotide sequence: TGTGCCAGTAGGGGTCAGGGATCCCACGAGCAGTACTTC. Residues: CASRGQGSHEQYF. The full variable domain, completed using reference TRBV19 and TRBJ2-7, is DGGITQSPKYLFRKEGQNVTLSCEQNLNHDAMYWYRQDPGQGLRLIYYSQIVNDFQKGDIAEGYSVSREKKESFPLTVTSAQKNPTAFYLCASRGQGSHEQYFGPGTRLTVT.

The chain is built from TRBV9 and TRBJ2-2; 12 positions match TRBD2. CDR1 and CDR2 from the germline V gene are SGDLS and YYNGEE. This CDR3 spans 16 amino acids. J lost 4 bases, V lost 4 bases, and 5 bases had no gene match. The CDR3 nucleotides read TGTGCCAGCAGCCCGAGACTAGCGGGAGCCACCGGGGAGCTGTTTTTT. Its translation: CASSPRLAGATGELFF.

The rearrangement links TRBV28 to TRBJ2-6, with D maybe TRBD1 (6 bases). The V gene lost 4 bases and the J gene lost 18 bases, with 13 bases spanning the gap. CDR3 length: 11 residues. Germline assignment: CDR1 MDHEN and CDR2 SYDVKM. CDR3 sequence: CASSSMTGPTF. The CDR3, as DNA: TGTGCCAGCAGTTCCATGACAGGTCCGACTTTC.

The chain uses TRBV3-1 (or the pseudogene TRBV3-2) and TRBJ2-3, with 9 bases lining up with TRBD1. Germline-derived CDR1 and CDR2 are LGHDT and YNNKEL (reference sequence). V lost 3 bases and J lost 0; bases outside the gene matches: 4. CDR3 length: 16 amino acids. CDR3 nucleotide sequence: TGTGCCAGCAGCCACTGGGACAGGGCTAGCACAGATACGCAGTATTTT. Amino acids: CASSHWDRASTDTQYF.

The rearrangement uses TRBV7-2 and TRBJ2-1; 9 bases line up with TRBD2. The trim removed 8 bases at V and 8 bases at J, leaving 13 bases unmatched. Germline CDR1 reads SGHTA; CDR2 reads FQGNSA. The CDR3 runs to 15 residues. CDR3 sequence reads: CASFNPGGREYEQFF. The CDR3 bases are TGTGCCAGCTTCAATCCGGGCGGGAGGGAGTATGAGCAGTTCTTC. Variable domain in full (rest from reference TRBV7-2 and TRBJ2-1): GAGVSQSPSNKVTEKGKDVELRCDPISGHTALYWYRQSLGQGLEFLIYFQGNSAPDKSGLPSDRFSAERTGGSVSTLTIQRTQQEDSAVYLCASFNPGGREYEQFFGPGTRLTVL.

The V gene is TRBV7-2, the J gene TRBJ1-1, with D unclear. V lost 3 bases and J lost 1, with 18 bases in between. The germline V gene encodes CDR1 SGHTA and CDR2 FQGNSA. This CDR3 has 17 residues. The CDR3 here is CASSFSLGEGPNTEAFF. For the CDR3, the DNA is TGTGCCAGCAGCTTTAGTTTGGGAGAAGGACCGAACACTGAAGCTTTCTTT.

The rearrangement joins TRBV7-2 to TRBJ2-7; possible D gene TRBD2, 6 bases. The ends were cut back, 4 bases at V and 5 bases at J, with 9 bases in the middle. The CDR3 totals 12 residues. Per the germline V gene, CDR1 is SGHTA and CDR2 is FQGNSA. In DNA, the CDR3 is TGTGCCAGCAGCTCCGGACTAAACGAGCAGTACTTC. Translation gives CASSSGLNEQYF.

This rearrangement joins TRBV29-1 to TRBJ1-5; the D is unclear. Germline loops: CDR1 SQVTM, CDR2 ANQGSEA. V was cut by 0 bases and J by 3 bases, with 3 bases left in between. The CDR3 extends over 12 amino acids. CDR3 residues: CSVEDHNQPQHF. The CDR3 DNA reads TGCAGCGTTGAAGATCACAATCAGCCCCAGCATTTT. The full variable domain, rest sourced from reference TRBV29-1 and TRBJ1-5, is SAVISQKPSRDICQRGTSLTIQCQVDSQVTMMFWYRQQPGQSLTLIATANQGSEATYESGFVIDKFPISRPNLTFSTLTVSNMSPEDSSIYLCSVEDHNQPQHFGDGTRLSIL.

This chain joins TRBV5-1 and TRBJ2-2, with 11 bases that match TRBD1. Looked up from germline, CDR1 is SGHRS and CDR2 is YFSETQ. V was pared by 2 bases and J by 5 bases, with 11 bases of the junction left unmatched. This CDR3 has 18 residues. CDR3 loop: CASSFKPPGTGGTGELFF. The CDR3 DNA is TGCGCCAGCAGCTTCAAACCTCCCGGGACAGGGGGTACCGGGGAGCTGTTTTTT.

The rearrangement joins TRBV11-3 to TRBJ2-3; 10 bases fit TRBD2. CDR3 length equals 14 residues. V trimming: 4 bases; J trimming: 4 bases; junction bases outside the gene matches: 2. Germline V gene data show CDR1 as SGHNT and CDR2 as YENEEA. The CDR3 coding sequence is TGTGCCAGCAGCTCAGCGGGAGGGCCAGATACGCAGTATTTT. It encodes CASSSAGGPDTQYF.

The V gene is TRBV12-5, the J gene TRBJ1-1, with D unresolved. The CDR3 is 14 amino acids. Trimming cost V 8 bases and J 1 base, with 14 bases left between them. CDR1 LGHNT and CDR2 FRNRAP come from the germline V gene. The CDR3 nucleotides read TGTGCTAGTTCCCCCCACTCTACGAACACTGAAGCTTTCTTT. Its protein product is CASSPHSTNTEAFF.

The CDR3 reads CASSLGTVPGFF. CDR3 sequence (DNA): TGTGCCAGCAGCTTAGGGACAGTACCTGGTTTCTTT. The chain joins TRBV7-9 to TRBJ1-1; D possibly corresponds to TRBD1 (6 bases). This CDR3 has 12 amino acids. V was pared by 1 base and J by 13 bases, with 13 bases between. Looked up from germline, CDR1 is SEHNR and CDR2 is FQNEAQ (reference sequence).

In DNA, the CDR3 is TGTGCCACCAGTGAAGGACTAGCGGGAGGATACTCCTACAATGAGCAGTTCTTC. It is translated as CATSEGLAGGYSYNEQFF. The chain is built from TRBV15 and TRBJ2-1; 14 positions match TRBD2. Germline values: CDR1 LNHNV, CDR2 YYDKDF (reference sequence). The V and J ends lost 6 bases and 0 bases, in that order; junction bases with no gene match: 7. CDR3 length equals 18 residues. The full variable domain, its missing parts supplied by reference TRBV15 and TRBJ2-1, is DAMVIQNPRYQVTQFGKPVTLSCSQTLNHNVMYWYQQKSSQAPKLLFHYYDKDFNNEADTPDNFQSRRPNTSFCFLDIRSPGLGDTAMYLCATSEGLAGGYSYNEQFFGPGTRLTVL.

The chain couples TRBV27 to TRBJ2-7, with a possible D match to TRBD1 (6 bases). V dropped 7 bases and J dropped 2 bases, with 27 bases sitting between them. This CDR3 spans 18 amino acids. The germline V gene has CDR1 MNHEY and CDR2 SMNVEV (reference sequence). CDR3 in amino acids: CASTLPRTDSYNTYEQYF. CDR3 nucleotides: TGTGCCAGCACACTACCCCGGACAGACTCTTATAATACCTACGAGCAGTACTTC.

The chain has TRBV6-2 or TRBV6-3 and TRBJ2-7, with TRBD1 as a possible D gene (5 bases). V lost 2 bases to trimming and J lost 4 bases, with 15 bases between them. This CDR3 has 15 amino acids. The germline V gene has CDR1 MNHEY and CDR2 SVGEGT. CDR3 protein: CASSYDGARMYEQYF. CDR3 nucleotides: TGTGCCAGCAGTTACGATGGGGCTCGGATGTACGAGCAGTACTTC.

This clone came up once. The chain recombines TRBV5-1 with TRBJ1-4, with 7 bases fitting TRBD1. The CDR3 spans 14 residues. J lost 6 bases, V lost 5 bases, and 7 bases had no gene match. Germline lookup yields CDR1 SGHRS and CDR2 YFSETQ. CDR3 loop: CASSRQGSDEKLFF. In DNA form, the CDR3 reads TGCGCCAGCAGTAGACAGGGATCGGATGAAAAACTGTTTTTT.

V gene TRBV6-1 combines with J gene TRBJ2-1; 8 positions match TRBD2. The CDR3 has 16 residues. Trimming cost V 2 bases and J 2 bases; bases outside gene matches: 5. CDR1 and CDR2 (germline): MNHNS, SASEGT. For the CDR3, the DNA is TGTGCCAGCAGTGAATTATCGGGAGGGCCCTACAATGAGCAGTTCTTC. Encoded protein: CASSELSGGPYNEQFF.

The sample holds a few counts of this clone. V and J are TRBV2 and TRBJ1-1; 7 bases match TRBD1. J gave up 0 bases and V 6 bases, and 13 bases lay outside the gene matches. Germline-derived CDR1 and CDR2 are SNHLY and FYNNEI. The CDR3 is 17 residues long. CDR3: CASRGDSKRNMNTEAFF. The CDR3 DNA follows: TGTGCCAGCAGGGGGGACAGTAAGCGGAACATGAACACTGAAGCTTTCTTT.

The V call is TRBV4-3, the J call TRBJ1-1; 9 bases agree with TRBD1. Unmatched junction bases numbered 13, after V lost 5 bases and J lost 0 bases. This CDR3 spans 18 amino acids. Germline V gene data show CDR1 as LGHNA and CDR2 as YSLEER. The CDR3 is CASSSNRGQGSMNTEAFF. As DNA, the CDR3 is TGCGCCAGCAGCTCAAACAGGGGGCAGGGTTCGATGAACACTGAAGCTTTCTTT.

In DNA form, the CDR3 reads TGTGCCAGCAGCTATGACAGGGTGGGCACAGATACGCAGTATTTT. Its translation is CASSYDRVGTDTQYF. The chain combines TRBV7-2 with TRBJ2-3; 7 bases align to TRBD1. Germline V lookup: CDR1 SGHTA, CDR2 FQGNSA. The trim removed 4 bases at V and 1 base at J, leaving 5 bases unmatched. The CDR3 has 15 residues.

The chain recombines TRBV29-1 with TRBJ2-1, with 12 bases that match TRBD1. Germline loops: CDR1 SQVTM, CDR2 ANQGSEA. The CDR3 totals 14 residues. V was pared by 6 bases and J by 8 bases, with 8 bases of the junction left unmatched. The DNA of the CDR3 is TGCAGCGTACAAGGGACAGGGGGCTTCGATGAGCAGTTCTTC. Residues: CSVQGTGGFDEQFF.

The CDR3 here is CASSQEAGTYEQYF. The DNA of the CDR3 is TGTGCCAGCAGCCAAGAGGCGGGGACCTACGAGCAGTACTTC. The chain recombines TRBV4-2 with TRBJ2-7, with D maybe TRBD2 (6 bases). The CDR3 has 14 amino acids. V was shortened by 0 bases and J by 2 bases, with 8 bases between the two germline ends. Germline CDR1 and CDR2: LGHNA and YNFKEQ.

The CDR3 DNA reads TGTGCCAGCAGCCAAGATCTGGCTAGCGGGAGGGACACCGGGGAGCTGTTTTTT. Residues: CASSQDLASGRDTGELFF. This chain joins TRBV3-1 (or the pseudogene TRBV3-2) and TRBJ2-2; 12 nucleotides align to TRBD2. J gave up 3 bases and V 0 bases, and 5 bases lay outside the gene matches. Germline V lookup: CDR1 LGHDT, CDR2 YNNKEL (reference sequence). The CDR3 is 18 residues long.